This T cell receptor beta chain derives from a study of blood T cells in healthy people across ages. This clonotype was observed a few times. The authors ran a second PCR of 7 to 11 cycles using a sample-barcoded 5' primer and a J-beta primer mix. The template-switch adaptor, which had 12 random nucleotides, put a tag on each cDNA molecule. TCRdb passed the 5' RACE reads through MiXCR, listing each CDR3 protein once. The profile shows more than 1.4 million distinct CDR3 sequences, 42% of them singletons. The sample taken for sequencing was blood. The receptor comes from a woman in her late teens or twenties in good health.

CDR3 bases: TGTGCCATCACCGGGACTCCGTACAATGAGCAGTTCTTC. This sequence encodes CAITGTPYNEQFF. The genes are TRBV10-3 and TRBJ2-1; D is possibly TRBD2 (6 bases). CDR1 is ENHRY and CDR2 is SYGVKD in the germline V gene. V lost 7 bases to trimming and J lost 4 bases, with 11 bases between them. The CDR3 covers 13 residues.